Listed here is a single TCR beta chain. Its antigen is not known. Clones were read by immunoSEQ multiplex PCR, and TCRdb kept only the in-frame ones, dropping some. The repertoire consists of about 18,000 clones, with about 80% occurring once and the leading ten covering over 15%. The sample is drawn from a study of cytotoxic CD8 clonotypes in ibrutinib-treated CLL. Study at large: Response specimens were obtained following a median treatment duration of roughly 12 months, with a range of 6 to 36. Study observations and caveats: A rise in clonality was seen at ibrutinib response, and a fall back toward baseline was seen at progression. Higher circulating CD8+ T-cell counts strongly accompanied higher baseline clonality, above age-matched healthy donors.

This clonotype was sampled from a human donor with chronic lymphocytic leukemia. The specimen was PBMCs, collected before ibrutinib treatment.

CDR3 in DNA: TGTGCCAGCAGTGGGCGTAGCGGACGATTAGCCAAAAACATTCAGTACTTC. Translated, it gives CASSGRSGRLAKNIQYF. This chain links TRBV27 with TRBJ2-4; D perhaps matches TRBD2 (6 bases). The V end lost 5 bases, the J end lost 0 bases, and 17 bases lay between the germline ends. Germline CDR1 is MNHEY and CDR2 is SMNVEV (reference sequence). The CDR3 spans 17 residues.